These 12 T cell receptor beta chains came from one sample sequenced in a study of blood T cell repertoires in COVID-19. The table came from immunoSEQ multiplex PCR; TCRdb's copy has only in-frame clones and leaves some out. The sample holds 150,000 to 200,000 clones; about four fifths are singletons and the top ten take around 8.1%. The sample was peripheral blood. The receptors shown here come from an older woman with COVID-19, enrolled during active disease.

The CDR3 sequence: CSVEEGIRGKLFF. In DNA form, the CDR3 reads TGCAGCGTTGAAGAGGGCATTCGGGGAAAACTGTTTTTT. This chain joins TRBV29-1 and TRBJ1-4, with D hard to call. The CDR3 spans 13 residues. The V end was cut by 0 bases, the J end by 10 bases, with 12 bases between. The germline gives CDR1 SQVTM, CDR2 ANQGSEA.

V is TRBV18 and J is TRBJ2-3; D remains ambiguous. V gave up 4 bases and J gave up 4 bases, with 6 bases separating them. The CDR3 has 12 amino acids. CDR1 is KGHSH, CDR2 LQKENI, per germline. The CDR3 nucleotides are TGTGCCAGCTCACTATCTGCAGATACGCAGTATTTT. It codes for CASSLSADTQYF. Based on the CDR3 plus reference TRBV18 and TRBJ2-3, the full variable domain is NAGVMQNPRHLVRRRGQEARLRCSPMKGHSHVYWYRQLPEEGLKFMVYLQKENIIDESGMPKERFSAEFPKEGPSILRIQQVVRGDSAAYFCASSLSADTQYFGPGTRLTVL.

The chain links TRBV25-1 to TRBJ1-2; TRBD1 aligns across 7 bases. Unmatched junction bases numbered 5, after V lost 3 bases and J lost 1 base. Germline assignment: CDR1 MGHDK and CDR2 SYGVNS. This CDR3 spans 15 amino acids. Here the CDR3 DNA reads TGTGCCAGCAGTGACGGAGGGGGCTATAACTATGGCTACACCTTC. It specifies CASSDGGGYNYGYTF.

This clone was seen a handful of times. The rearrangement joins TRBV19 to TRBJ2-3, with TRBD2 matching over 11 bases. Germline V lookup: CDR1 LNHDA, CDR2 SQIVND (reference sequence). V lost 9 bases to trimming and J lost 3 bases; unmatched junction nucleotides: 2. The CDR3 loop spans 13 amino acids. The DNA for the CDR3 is TGTGCCAGCCGGACTAGCGGGACAGATACGCAGTATTTT. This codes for CASRTSGTDTQYF.

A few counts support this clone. CDR3 nucleotides: TGTGCCAGCAGTTTAATCCCTCCGGGGAGTCATTATAGCAATCAGCCCCAGCATTTT. Its protein product is CASSLIPPGSHYSNQPQHF. This chain uses TRBV27 with TRBJ1-5; the D is unclear. V was cut by 2 bases and J by 0 bases, with 20 bases left in between. The CDR3 length is 19 residues. Per germline, CDR1 MNHEY and CDR2 SMNVEV (reference sequence).

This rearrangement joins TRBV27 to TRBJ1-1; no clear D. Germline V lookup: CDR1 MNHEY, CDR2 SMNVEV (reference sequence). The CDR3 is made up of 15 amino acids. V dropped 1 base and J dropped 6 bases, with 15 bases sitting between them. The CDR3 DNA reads TGTGCCAGCAGTTTATATCGGGGTGCCGGCGCTGAAGCTTTCTTT. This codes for CASSLYRGAGAEAFF.

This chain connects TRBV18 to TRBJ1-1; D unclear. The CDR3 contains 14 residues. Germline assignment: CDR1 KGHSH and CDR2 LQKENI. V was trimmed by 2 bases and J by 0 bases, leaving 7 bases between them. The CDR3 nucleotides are TGTGCCAGCTCACCAGAACACCTGAACACTGAAGCTTTCTTT. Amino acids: CASSPEHLNTEAFF.

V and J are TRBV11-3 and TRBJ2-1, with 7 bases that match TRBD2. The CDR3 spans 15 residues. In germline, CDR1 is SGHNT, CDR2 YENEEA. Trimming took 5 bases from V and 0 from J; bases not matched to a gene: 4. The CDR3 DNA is TGTGCCAGCAGCCCACTAGCGAGCTCCTACAATGAGCAGTTCTTC. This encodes CASSPLASSYNEQFF.

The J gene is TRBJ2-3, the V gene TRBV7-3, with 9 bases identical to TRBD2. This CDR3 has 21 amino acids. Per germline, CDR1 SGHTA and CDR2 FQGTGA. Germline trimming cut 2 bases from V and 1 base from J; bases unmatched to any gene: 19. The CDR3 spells CASSLLGFTFSGGSGTDTQYF. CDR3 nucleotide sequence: TGTGCCAGCAGCTTACTCGGGTTCACTTTTAGCGGGGGTAGTGGCACAGATACGCAGTATTTT.

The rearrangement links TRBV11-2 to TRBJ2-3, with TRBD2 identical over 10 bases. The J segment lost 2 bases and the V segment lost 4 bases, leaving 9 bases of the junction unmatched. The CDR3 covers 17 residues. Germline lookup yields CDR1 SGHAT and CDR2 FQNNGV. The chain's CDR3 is CASSYPGTSEITDTQYF. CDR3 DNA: TGTGCCAGCAGCTACCCCGGGACTAGCGAGATCACAGATACGCAGTATTTT.

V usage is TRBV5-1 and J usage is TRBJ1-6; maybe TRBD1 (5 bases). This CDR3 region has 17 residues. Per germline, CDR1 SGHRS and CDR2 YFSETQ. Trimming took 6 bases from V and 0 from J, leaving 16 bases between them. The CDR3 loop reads CASNPGGGSSYNSPLHF. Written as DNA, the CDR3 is TGCGCCAGCAACCCAGGTGGGGGGAGCTCCTATAATTCACCCCTCCACTTT.

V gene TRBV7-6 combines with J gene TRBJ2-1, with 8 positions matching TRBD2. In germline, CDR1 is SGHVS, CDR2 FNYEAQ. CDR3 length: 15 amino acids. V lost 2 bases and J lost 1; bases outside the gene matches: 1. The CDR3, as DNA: TGTGCCAGCAGCTTAAGCGGGGGATCCTACAATGAGCAGTTCTTC. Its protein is CASSLSGGSYNEQFF.